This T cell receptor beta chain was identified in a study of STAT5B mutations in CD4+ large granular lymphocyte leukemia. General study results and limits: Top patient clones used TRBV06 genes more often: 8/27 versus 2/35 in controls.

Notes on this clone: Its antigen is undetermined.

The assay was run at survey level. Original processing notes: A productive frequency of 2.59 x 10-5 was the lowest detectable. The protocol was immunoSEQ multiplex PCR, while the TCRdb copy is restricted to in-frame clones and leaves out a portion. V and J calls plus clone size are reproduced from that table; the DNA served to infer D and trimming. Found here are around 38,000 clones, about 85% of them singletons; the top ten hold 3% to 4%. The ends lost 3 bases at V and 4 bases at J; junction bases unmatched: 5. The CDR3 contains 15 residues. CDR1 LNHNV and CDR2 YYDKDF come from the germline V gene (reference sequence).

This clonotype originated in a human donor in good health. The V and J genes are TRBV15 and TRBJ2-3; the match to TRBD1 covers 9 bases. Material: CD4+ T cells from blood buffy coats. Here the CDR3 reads CATSRTGGAADTQYF. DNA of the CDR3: TGTGCCACCAGCAGGACAGGGGGGGCCGCAGATACGCAGTATTTT.